The rows below give T cell receptor beta chains drawn from one sample of a study of blood T cell repertoires in COVID-19. Using immunoSEQ multiplex PCR, the repertoire was profiled, and TCRdb retains in-frame clones only, with some absent. The sample has more than 100,000 clones, about 86% seen once. The material sequenced was peripheral blood. The receptor source for this set is a human donor in a cohort sampled during active COVID-19. Each CDR3 is given with its conserved first and last residue. Each record gives: clone size, D gene, J gene, V gene, CDR3 DNA, CDR3 protein. A D gene is named only where the DNA matches it firmly. Clone size is stated in some rows and not others, as once, few, many or a class when expanded.

. | . | TRBJ1-4 | TRBV19 | TGTGCCAGTAGTGGGAGGGGATTTGCAACTAATGAAAAACTGTTTTTT | CASSGRGFATNEKLFF
. | . | TRBJ2-1 | TRBV4-3 | TGCGCCAGCAGCCAAGATCGCGGGACTTCCTACAATGAGCAGTTCTTC | CASSQDRGTSYNEQFF
. | TRBD1 | TRBJ1-5 | TRBV10-3 | TGTGCCATCAGCCGGGGGACAGGGGACAATCAGCCCCAGCATTTT | CAISRGTGDNQPQHF
once | TRBD1 | TRBJ1-1 | TRBV6-5 | TGTGCCAGCAGTCCACGGACAGGGGAAGCTTTCTTT | CASSPRTGEAFF
. | TRBD1 | TRBJ1-2 | TRBV14 | TGTGCCAGCAGCCAAGTCCCCTCAGGGGGCGGCTATGGCTACACCTTC | CASSQVPSGGGYGYTF
. | TRBD1 | TRBJ1-3 | TRBV11-2 | TGTGCCAGCAGCCGAACCGGGACAGGAGGCTCTGGAAACACCATATATTTT | CASSRTGTGGSGNTIYF
. | TRBD1 | TRBJ2-3 | TRBV11-3 | TGTGCCAGCAGCTCCACAGGGGTGGGGACAGATACGCAGTATTTT | CASSSTGVGTDTQYF
. | . | TRBJ1-1 | TRBV6-2/TRBV6-3 | TGTGCCAGCAGTTACTCCCGTACGCGGGGGTCCCTACTTATGAACACTGAAGCTTTCTTT | CASSYSRTRGSLLMNTEAFF
once | . | TRBJ1-4 | TRBV6-1 | TGTGCCAGCAGTGAACGGCAGCGTAGGGAAAAACTGTTTTTT | CASSERQRREKLFF
once | TRBD1 | TRBJ1-1 | TRBV30 | TGTGCCTGGAGCATATACAGGGGTTTTACTGAAGCTTTCTTT | CAWSIYRGFTEAFF
. | . | TRBJ1-2 | TRBV6-5 | TGTGCCAGCAGTTACGGGGCAGATGATGGCTACACCTTC | CASSYGADDGYTF
. | . | TRBJ2-2 | TRBV6-2/TRBV6-3 | TGTGCCAGCAGTTACCTATTTAAGAACACCGGGGAGCTGTTTTTT | CASSYLFKNTGELFF
. | TRBD2 | TRBJ2-5 | TRBV2 | TGTGCCAGCAGAAGACTAGCGAGCAAGACCCAGTACTTC | CASRRLASKTQYF
. | TRBD1 | TRBJ1-4 | TRBV28 | TGTGCCAGCAGTTTAAGAACAGGGGTAAAAAAACTGTTTTTT | CASSLRTGVKKLFF
. | TRBD2 | TRBJ2-5 | TRBV18 | TGTGCCAGCTCTGCCTGGCGGGAGGGAGGACAAGAGACCCAGTACTTC | CASSAWREGGQETQYF
. | . | TRBJ1-6 | TRBV5-6 | TGTGCCAGCAGCTTGGGGCGGTCACCCCTCCACTTT | CASSLGRSPLHF
. | . | TRBJ1-6 | TRBV3-1/TRBV3-2 | TGTGCCAGCACCCGGGACACCCATAATTCACCCCTCCACTTT | CASTRDTHNSPLHF
once | TRBD1 | TRBJ1-4 | TRBV5-6 | TGTGCCAGCAGCTCCTGGGGGACAGGGGTCAGTAATGAAAAACTGTTTTTT | CASSSWGTGVSNEKLFF
few | . | TRBJ1-1 | TRBV6-6 | TGTGCCAGCAGTTACAAGGGGTCCAACACTGAAGCTTTCTTT | CASSYKGSNTEAFF
. | . | TRBJ2-4 | TRBV30 | TGTGCCTGGAGTGACTACAACATTCAGTACTTC | CAWSDYNIQYF
few | . | TRBJ2-5 | TRBV7-9 | TGTGCCAGCAGCTTAAGGGGAAACAGCCCCCGCCAAGAGACCCAGTACTTC | CASSLRGNSPRQETQYF
. | . | TRBJ2-7 | TRBV27 | TGTGCCAGCAGTTTATGGGCAGGCTACGAGCAGTACTTC | CASSLWAGYEQYF
. | . | TRBJ1-4 | TRBV6-1 | TGTGCCAGCAGTGAATCAGGGGATAGGGGTGAAAAACTGTTTTTT | CASSESGDRGEKLFF
few | . | TRBJ1-5 | TRBV27 | TGTGCCAGCTCCCTCAGGGGTGGGGTTGTCAATCAGCCCCAGCATTTT | CASSLRGGVVNQPQHF
. | TRBD2 | TRBJ2-1 | TRBV11-2 | TGTGCCAGCAGCTTAGATCGGGCTAGCGGGGGAACCTACAATGAGCAGTTCTTC | CASSLDRASGGTYNEQFF
. | . | TRBJ1-5 | TRBV4-1 | TGCGCCAGCAGCCAATCGGCGGTCAGAGGCAATCAGCCCCAGCATTTT | CASSQSAVRGNQPQHF
. | . | TRBJ2-3 | TRBV30 | TGTGCCTGGGGGACGGGAACTACGCAGTATTTT | CAWGTGTTQYF
. | . | TRBJ1-1 | TRBV2 | TGTGCCAGCAGTGAACAAATTAGTGAAGCTTTCTTT | CASSEQISEAFF
few | TRBD1 | TRBJ2-1 | TRBV4-1 | TGCGCCAGCAGCCCAGACCCGGGACAGAGGTTCAATGAGCAGTTCTTC | CASSPDPGQRFNEQFF
. | TRBD2 | TRBJ2-7 | TRBV4-3 | TGCGCCAGCAGCCAAGAGGTCGCGGGAGGGCTCTACGAGCAGTACTTC | CASSQEVAGGLYEQYF
. | . | TRBJ1-1 | TRBV7-3 | TGTGCCAGCAGCTTAACGTCCGGGGGAAGGAACACTGAAGCTTTCTTT | CASSLTSGGRNTEAFF
once | . | TRBJ1-1 | TRBV10-1 | TGCGCCAGCAGTGAGTCCAGGGGCACTGAAGCTTTCTTT | CASSESRGTEAFF
. | . | TRBJ1-1 | TRBV10-1 | TGCGCCAGCAGTGAAAACGAGGGCCAAGCTTTCTTT | CASSENEGQAFF
. | . | TRBJ2-3 | TRBV28 | TGTGCCAGCAGTTTATCAGGGCAGGGCCTAGATACGCAGTATTTT | CASSLSGQGLDTQYF
. | . | TRBJ2-7 | TRBV10-1 | TGCGCCAGCAGTGATACCACACAGGGTTACGAGCAGTACTTC | CASSDTTQGYEQYF
. | . | TRBJ1-3 | TRBV19 | TGTGCCAGTAGTCGGAGTATCCGGAGCTCTGGAAACACCATATATTTT | CASSRSIRSSGNTIYF
once | TRBD2 | TRBJ2-5 | TRBV27 | TGTGCCAGCAGTCCCCGGGGCGGGAGGGAGACCCAGTACTTC | CASSPRGGRETQYF
. | . | TRBJ2-7 | TRBV3-1/TRBV3-2 | TGTGCCAGCAGCCAAGACCGACCGGACAGTGATAACGAGCAGTACTTC | CASSQDRPDSDNEQYF
few | TRBD1 | TRBJ1-5 | TRBV30 | TGTGCCTGGACCTTCGGGACAGGGCCTTATCAGCCCCAGCATTTT | CAWTFGTGPYQPQHF
. | . | TRBJ2-1 | TRBV7-8 | TGTGCCAGCAGGTTGTCCTACGGGGGAGGACACAATGAGCAGTTCTTC | CASRLSYGGGHNEQFF
. | . | TRBJ1-3 | TRBV7-2 | TGTGCCAGCAGCTTAGTGGGGGGGAACTCTGGAAACACCATATATTTT | CASSLVGGNSGNTIYF
. | TRBD1 | TRBJ1-2 | TRBV7-3 | TGTGCCAGCAGGAGACGGACAGGGAGCGGCTACACCTTC | CASRRRTGSGYTF
. | . | TRBJ1-5 | TRBV27 | TGTGCCAGCAGTTTAAGGGGGAAGGATCAGCCCCAGCATTTT | CASSLRGKDQPQHF
. | TRBD2 | TRBJ2-1 | TRBV18 | TGTGCCAGCTCACCTAGCGGGGGGGCCGGTGAGCAGTTCTTC | CASSPSGGAGEQFF
few | . | TRBJ1-1 | TRBV7-9 | TGTGCCAGCACCCATCCAGGGGTGAAAACTGAAGCTTTCTTT | CASTHPGVKTEAFF
many | . | TRBJ1-6 | TRBV5-1 | TGCGCCAGCAGTGACGGGTCCGCAGTATCGACACCCCTCCACTTT | CASSDGSAVSTPLHF
. | TRBD1 | TRBJ2-2 | TRBV5-6 | TGTGCCAGCAGCGGCAGGGGGCGAACCGGGGAGCTGTTTTTT | CASSGRGRTGELFF
. | TRBD1 | TRBJ1-2 | TRBV4-1 | TGCGCCAGCAGCCAACAGGGGGCGCGAATTTCTGGCTACACCTTC | CASSQQGARISGYTF
. | . | TRBJ2-2 | TRBV6-5 | TGTGCCAGCAATATCGTGGCCAACACCGGGGAGCTGTTTTTT | CASNIVANTGELFF
. | TRBD1 | TRBJ2-5 | TRBV7-9 | TGTGCCAGCAGCCTTAGACAGGGGACGGGAGAGACCCAGTACTTC | CASSLRQGTGETQYF
many | TRBD2 | TRBJ2-5 | TRBV11-3 | TGTGCCAGCAGATTAGATACGTGGGGACTAGCGGGAGCCAACCAAGAGACCCAGTACTTC | CASRLDTWGLAGANQETQYF
. | . | TRBJ2-7 | TRBV19 | TGTGCCAGTAGTATCCGCGTTGACAAGGCCTACGAGCAGTACTTC | CASSIRVDKAYEQYF
. | . | TRBJ2-3 | TRBV24-1 | TGTGCCACCAGCGATATCTCAGATACGCAGTATTTT | CATSDISDTQYF
. | TRBD2 | TRBJ2-3 | TRBV28 | TGTGCCAGCAGTTCCCCTAGCGGCTACCTTGGAGATACGCAGTATTTT | CASSSPSGYLGDTQYF
. | . | TRBJ2-6 | TRBV19 | TGTGCCAGTAGTATAGTGAGGGCTGGGGCCAACGTCCTGACTTTC | CASSIVRAGANVLTF
. | . | TRBJ2-2 | TRBV5-1 | TGCGCCAGCAGCTTGGCTTGGATAGGGGCGAACACCGGGGAGCTGTTTTTT | CASSLAWIGANTGELFF
. | . | TRBJ2-6 | TRBV30 | TGTGCCTGGGGAGGAGAGTACTCTGGGGCCAACGTCCTGACTTTC | CAWGGEYSGANVLTF
. | TRBD1 | TRBJ1-1 | TRBV14 | TGTGCCAGCAGCCAAGTTCGGCAGGGGGACACTGAAGCTTTCTTT | CASSQVRQGDTEAFF